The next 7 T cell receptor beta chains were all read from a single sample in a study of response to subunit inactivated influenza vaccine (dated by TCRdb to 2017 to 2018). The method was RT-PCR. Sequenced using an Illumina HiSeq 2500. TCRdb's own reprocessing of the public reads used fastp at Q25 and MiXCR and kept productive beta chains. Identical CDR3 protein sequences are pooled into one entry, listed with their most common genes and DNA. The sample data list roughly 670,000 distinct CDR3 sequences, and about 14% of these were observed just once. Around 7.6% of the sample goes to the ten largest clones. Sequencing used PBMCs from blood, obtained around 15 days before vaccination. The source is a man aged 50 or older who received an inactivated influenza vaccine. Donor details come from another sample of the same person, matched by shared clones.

The CDR3 here is CAISGVWREYEQYF. CDR3 in DNA: TGTGCCATCAGCGGGGTCTGGAGGGAATACGAGCAGTACTTC. This chain links TRBV10-3 with TRBJ2-7; tentatively, D is TRBD2 (6 bases). The CDR3 is 14 amino acids. CDR1 and CDR2 from the germline V gene are ENHRY and SYGVKD. The ends were cut back, 6 bases at V and 4 bases at J, with 16 bases in the middle.

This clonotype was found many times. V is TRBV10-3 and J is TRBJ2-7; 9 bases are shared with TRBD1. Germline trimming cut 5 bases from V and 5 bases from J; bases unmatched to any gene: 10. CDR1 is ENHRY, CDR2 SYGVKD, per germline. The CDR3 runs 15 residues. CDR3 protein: CAISKPGQGVHEQYF. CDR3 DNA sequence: TGTGCCATCAGTAAACCGGGACAGGGCGTACACGAGCAGTACTTC.

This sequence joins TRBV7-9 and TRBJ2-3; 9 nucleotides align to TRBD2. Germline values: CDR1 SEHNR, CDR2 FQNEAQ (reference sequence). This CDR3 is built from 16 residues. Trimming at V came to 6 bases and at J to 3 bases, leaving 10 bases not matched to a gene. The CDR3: CASRRTAGLATDTQYF. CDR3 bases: TGTGCCAGCAGGAGGACAGCGGGACTAGCAACAGATACGCAGTATTTT.

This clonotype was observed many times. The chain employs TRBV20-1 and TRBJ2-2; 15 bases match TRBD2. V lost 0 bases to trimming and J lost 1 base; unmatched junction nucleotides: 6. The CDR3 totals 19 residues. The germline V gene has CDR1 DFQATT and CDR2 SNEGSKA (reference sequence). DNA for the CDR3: TGCAGTGCTAGAGATGGGGGACTAGCGGGGGGAAGGAACACCGGGGAGCTGTTTTTT. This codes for CSARDGGLAGGRNTGELFF.

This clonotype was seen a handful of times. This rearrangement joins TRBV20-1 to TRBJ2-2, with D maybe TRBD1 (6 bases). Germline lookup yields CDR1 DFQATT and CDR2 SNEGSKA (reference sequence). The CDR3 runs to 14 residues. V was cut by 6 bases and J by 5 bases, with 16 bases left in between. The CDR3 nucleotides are TGCAGTGCCCTCCCAGGGGTGGGAACCGGGGAGCTGTTTTTT. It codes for CSALPGVGTGELFF.

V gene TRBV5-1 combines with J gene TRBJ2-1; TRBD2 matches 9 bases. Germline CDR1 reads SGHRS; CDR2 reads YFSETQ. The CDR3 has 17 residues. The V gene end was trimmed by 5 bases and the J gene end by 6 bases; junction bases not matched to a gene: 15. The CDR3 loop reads CASRGYSGGTVINEQFF. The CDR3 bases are TGCGCCAGCAGGGGTTACAGCGGGGGGACCGTCATCAATGAGCAGTTCTTC.

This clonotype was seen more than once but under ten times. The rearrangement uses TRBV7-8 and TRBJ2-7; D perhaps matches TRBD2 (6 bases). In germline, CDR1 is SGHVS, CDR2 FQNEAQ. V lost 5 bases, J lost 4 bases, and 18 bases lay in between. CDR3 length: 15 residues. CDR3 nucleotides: TGTGCCAGCAGCAGGAGGGACGGAGGGGTATACGAGCAGTACTTC. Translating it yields CASSRRDGGVYEQYF.